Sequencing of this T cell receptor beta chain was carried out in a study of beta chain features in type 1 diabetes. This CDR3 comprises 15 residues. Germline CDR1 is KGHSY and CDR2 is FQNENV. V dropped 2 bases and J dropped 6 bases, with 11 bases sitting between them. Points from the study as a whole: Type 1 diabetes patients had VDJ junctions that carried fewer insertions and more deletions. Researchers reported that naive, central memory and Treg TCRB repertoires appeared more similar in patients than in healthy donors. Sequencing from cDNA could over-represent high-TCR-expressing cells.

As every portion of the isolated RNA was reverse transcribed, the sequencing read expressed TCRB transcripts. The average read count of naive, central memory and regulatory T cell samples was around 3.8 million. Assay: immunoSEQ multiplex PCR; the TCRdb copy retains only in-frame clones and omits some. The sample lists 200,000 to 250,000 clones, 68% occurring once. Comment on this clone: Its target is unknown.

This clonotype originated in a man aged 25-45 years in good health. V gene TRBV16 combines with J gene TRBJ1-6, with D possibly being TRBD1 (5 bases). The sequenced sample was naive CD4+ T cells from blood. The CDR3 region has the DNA TGTGCCAGCAGCCAAGACAGATACCCTAATTCACCCCTCCACTTT. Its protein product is CASSQDRYPNSPLHF.